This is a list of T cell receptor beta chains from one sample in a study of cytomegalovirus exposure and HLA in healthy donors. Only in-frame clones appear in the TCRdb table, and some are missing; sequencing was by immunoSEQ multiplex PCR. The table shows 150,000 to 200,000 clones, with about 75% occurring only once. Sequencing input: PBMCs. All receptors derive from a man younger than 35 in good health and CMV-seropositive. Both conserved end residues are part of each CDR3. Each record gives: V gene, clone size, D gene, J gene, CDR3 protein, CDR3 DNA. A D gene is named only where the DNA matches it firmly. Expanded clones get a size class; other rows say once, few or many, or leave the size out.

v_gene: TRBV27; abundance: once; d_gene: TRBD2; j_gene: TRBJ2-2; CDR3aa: CASSRDLGGAGELFF; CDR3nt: TGTGCCAGCAGCCGCGACTTGGGAGGGGCCGGGGAGCTGTTTTTT
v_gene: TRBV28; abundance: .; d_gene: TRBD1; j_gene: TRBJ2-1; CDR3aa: CASRQGTYNEQFF; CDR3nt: TGTGCCAGTCGACAGGGAACCTACAATGAGCAGTTCTTC
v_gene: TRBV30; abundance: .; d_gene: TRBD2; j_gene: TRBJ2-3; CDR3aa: CAWTGGDTQYF; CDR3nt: TGTGCCTGGACGGGGGGGGATACGCAGTATTTT
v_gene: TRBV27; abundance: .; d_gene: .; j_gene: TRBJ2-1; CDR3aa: CASSLARSSEQFF; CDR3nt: TGTGCCAGCAGTTTAGCCCGTTCCAGTGAGCAGTTCTTC
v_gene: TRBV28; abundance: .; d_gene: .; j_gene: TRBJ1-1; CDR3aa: CASSLQARNTEAFF; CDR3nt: TGTGCCAGCAGTTTACAGGCACGGAACACTGAAGCTTTCTTT
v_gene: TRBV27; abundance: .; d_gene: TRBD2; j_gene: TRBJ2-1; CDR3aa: CASSFYAGDNEQFF; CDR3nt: TGTGCCAGCAGTTTCTACGCGGGAGATAATGAGCAGTTCTTC
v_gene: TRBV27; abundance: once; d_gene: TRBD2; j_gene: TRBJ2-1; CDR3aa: CASGRLAGGPYNEQFF; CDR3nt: TGTGCCAGCGGTCGACTAGCGGGAGGGCCCTACAATGAGCAGTTCTTC
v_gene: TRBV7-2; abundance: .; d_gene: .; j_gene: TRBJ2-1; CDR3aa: CASSRDIYNEQFF; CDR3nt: TGTGCCAGCAGTCGGGACATCTACAATGAGCAGTTCTTC
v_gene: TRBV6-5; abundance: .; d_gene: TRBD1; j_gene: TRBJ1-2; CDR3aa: CASSFRDSTGYTF; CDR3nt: TGTGCCAGCAGTTTCAGGGACAGTACTGGCTACACCTTC
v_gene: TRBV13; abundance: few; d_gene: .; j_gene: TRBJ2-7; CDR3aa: CASSLPAGNSNEQYF; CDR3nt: TGTGCCAGCAGCTTACCGGCGGGGAATTCCAACGAGCAGTACTTC
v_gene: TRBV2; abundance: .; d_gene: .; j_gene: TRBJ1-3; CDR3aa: CASSWALSGNTIYF; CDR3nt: TGTGCCAGCAGCTGGGCCCTCTCTGGAAACACCATATATTTT
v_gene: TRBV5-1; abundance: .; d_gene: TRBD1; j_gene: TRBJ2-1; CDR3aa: CASSSDRVSSYNEQFF; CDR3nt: TGCGCCAGCAGCTCCGACAGGGTTAGCTCCTACAATGAGCAGTTCTTC
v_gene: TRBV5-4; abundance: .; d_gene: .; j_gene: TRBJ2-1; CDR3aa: CASRYRGSDNEQFF; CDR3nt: TGTGCCAGCAGGTATCGGGGTTCGGACAATGAGCAGTTCTTC
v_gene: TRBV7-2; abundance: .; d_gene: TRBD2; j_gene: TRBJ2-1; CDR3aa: CASSWREAGVSNNEQFF; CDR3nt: TGTGCCAGCAGCTGGAGGGAGGCGGGAGTGAGTAACAATGAGCAGTTCTTC
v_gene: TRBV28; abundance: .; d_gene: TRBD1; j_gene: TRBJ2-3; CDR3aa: CASTGRGAGGKDTQYF; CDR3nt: TGTGCCAGCACGGGTAGGGGCGCAGGGGGCAAAGATACGCAGTATTTT
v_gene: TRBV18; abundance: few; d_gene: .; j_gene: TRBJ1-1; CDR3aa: CASSPGGRQNTEAFF; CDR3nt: TGTGCCAGCTCACCTGGGGGCAGACAGAACACTGAAGCTTTCTTT
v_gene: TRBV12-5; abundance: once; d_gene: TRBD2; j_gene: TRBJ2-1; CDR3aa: CASGAGGPGDEQFF; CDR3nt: TGTGCTAGTGGTGCGGGAGGGCCCGGGGATGAGCAGTTCTTC
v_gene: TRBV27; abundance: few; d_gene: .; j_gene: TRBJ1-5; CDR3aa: CASSLGANQPQHF; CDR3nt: TGTGCCAGCAGTTTAGGGGCCAATCAGCCCCAGCATTTT
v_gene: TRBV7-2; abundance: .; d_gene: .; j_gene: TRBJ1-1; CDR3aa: CASSLVGGRTEAFF; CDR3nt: TGTGCCAGCAGCTTAGTCGGAGGGCGGACTGAAGCTTTCTTT
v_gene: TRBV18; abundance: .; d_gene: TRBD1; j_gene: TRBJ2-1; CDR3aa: CASSSGTGRYNEQFF; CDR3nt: TGTGCCAGCTCCTCCGGGACAGGGCGCTACAATGAGCAGTTCTTC
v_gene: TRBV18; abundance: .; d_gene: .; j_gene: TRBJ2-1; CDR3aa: CASSPTLENEQFF; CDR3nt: TGTGCCAGCTCACCGACCCTAGAGAATGAGCAGTTCTTC
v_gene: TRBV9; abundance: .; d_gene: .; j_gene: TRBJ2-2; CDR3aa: CASSVGAPSGELFF; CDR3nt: TGTGCCAGCAGCGTAGGAGCCCCGTCCGGGGAGCTGTTTTTT
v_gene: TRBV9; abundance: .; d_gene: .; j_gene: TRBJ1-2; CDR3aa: CASSVRYGYTF; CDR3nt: TGTGCCAGCAGCGTCAGGTACGGCTACACCTTC
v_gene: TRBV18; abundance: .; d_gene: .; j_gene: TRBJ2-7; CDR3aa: CASSPLRTYEQYF; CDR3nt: TGTGCCAGCTCACCACTGAGGACCTACGAGCAGTACTTC
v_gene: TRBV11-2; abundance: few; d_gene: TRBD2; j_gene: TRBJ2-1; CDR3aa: CASSSSGLGSYNEQFF; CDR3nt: TGTGCCAGCAGCTCCTCGGGACTAGGCTCCTACAATGAGCAGTTCTTC
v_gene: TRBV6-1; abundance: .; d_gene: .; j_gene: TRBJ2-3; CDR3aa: CASTIAAWFTDTQYF; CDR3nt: TGTGCCAGCACGATAGCTGCATGGTTCACAGATACGCAGTATTTT
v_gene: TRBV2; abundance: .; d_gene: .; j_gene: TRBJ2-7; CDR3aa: CASRRGGYEQYF; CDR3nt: TGTGCCAGCAGACGCGGCGGCTACGAGCAGTACTTC
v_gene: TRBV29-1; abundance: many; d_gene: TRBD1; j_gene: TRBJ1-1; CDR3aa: CSVLTGGAFF; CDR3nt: TGCAGCGTTCTTACAGGGGGAGCTTTCTTT
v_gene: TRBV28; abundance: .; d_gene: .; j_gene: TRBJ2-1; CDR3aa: CASSLLSEDEQFF; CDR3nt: TGTGCCAGCAGTTTATTGTCTGAGGATGAGCAGTTCTTC
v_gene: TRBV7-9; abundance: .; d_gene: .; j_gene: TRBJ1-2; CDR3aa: CASSLIGGGYTF; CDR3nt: TGTGCCAGCAGCTTAATCGGGGGTGGCTACACCTTC
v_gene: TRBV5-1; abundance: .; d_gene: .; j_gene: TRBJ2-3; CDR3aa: CASSSEGPFDTQYF; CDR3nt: TGCGCCAGCAGCTCAGAGGGTCCGTTCGATACGCAGTATTTT
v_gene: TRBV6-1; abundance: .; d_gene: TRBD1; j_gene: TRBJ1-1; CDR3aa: CASRDRGSTEAFF; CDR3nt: TGTGCCAGCAGGGACAGGGGATCCACTGAAGCTTTCTTT
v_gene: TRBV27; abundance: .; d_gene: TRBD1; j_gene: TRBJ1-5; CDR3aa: CASSTRDRVAYSNQPQHF; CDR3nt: TGTGCCAGCAGTACCCGGGACAGGGTGGCTTATAGCAATCAGCCCCAGCATTTT
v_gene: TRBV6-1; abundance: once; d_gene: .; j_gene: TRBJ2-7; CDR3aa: CAHSAGLGPFAEQYF; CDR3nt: TGTGCCCACTCGGCGGGGCTCGGGCCCTTTGCCGAGCAGTACTTC
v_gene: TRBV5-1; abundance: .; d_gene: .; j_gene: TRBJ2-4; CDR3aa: CASSLDSWPQYF; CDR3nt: TGCGCCAGCAGCTTGGATTCGTGGCCCCAGTACTTC
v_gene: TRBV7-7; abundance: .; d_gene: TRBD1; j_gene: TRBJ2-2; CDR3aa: CASSLGQYFTGELFF; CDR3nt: TGTGCTAGCAGCCTGGGACAGTACTTCACCGGGGAGCTGTTTTTT
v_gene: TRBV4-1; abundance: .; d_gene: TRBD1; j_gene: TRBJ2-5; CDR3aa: CASSQIGQGDVKTQYF; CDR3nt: TGCGCCAGCAGCCAAATCGGACAGGGGGACGTAAAGACCCAGTACTTC
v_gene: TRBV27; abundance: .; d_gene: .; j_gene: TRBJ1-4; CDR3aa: CASSIGQTGFEKLFF; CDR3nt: TGTGCCAGCAGTATCGGACAGACTGGGTTTGAAAAACTGTTTTTT
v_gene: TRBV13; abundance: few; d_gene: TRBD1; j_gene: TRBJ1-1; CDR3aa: CASSLETGGGEAFF; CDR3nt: TGTGCCAGCAGCTTGGAGACAGGGGGCGGTGAAGCTTTCTTT
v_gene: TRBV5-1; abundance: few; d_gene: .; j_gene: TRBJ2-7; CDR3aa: CASSRAGYEQYF; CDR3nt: TGCGCCAGCAGCAGGGCAGGGTACGAGCAGTACTTC